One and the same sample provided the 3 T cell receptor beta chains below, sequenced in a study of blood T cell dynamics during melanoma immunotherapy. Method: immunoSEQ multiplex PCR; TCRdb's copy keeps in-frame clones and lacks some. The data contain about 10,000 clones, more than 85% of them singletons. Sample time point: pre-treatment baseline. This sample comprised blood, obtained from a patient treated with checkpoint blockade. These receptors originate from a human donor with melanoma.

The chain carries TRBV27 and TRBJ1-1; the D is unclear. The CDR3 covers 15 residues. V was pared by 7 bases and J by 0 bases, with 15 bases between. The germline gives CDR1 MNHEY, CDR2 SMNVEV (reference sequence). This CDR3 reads CASTLRGELNTEAFF. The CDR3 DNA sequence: TGTGCCAGCACTCTGCGGGGAGAGTTGAACACTGAAGCTTTCTTT.

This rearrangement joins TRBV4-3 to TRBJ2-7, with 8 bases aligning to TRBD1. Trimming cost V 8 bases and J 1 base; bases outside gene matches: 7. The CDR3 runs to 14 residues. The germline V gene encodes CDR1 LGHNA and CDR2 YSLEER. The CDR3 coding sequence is TGCGCCAGCTCCGCAGGACAGGGTTCCTACGAGCAGTACTTC. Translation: CASSAGQGSYEQYF.

The chain's CDR3 is CASSVDRAGNTIYF. CDR3 nucleotides: TGTGCCAGCAGCGTAGACAGGGCTGGAAACACCATATATTTT. The chain has TRBV9 and TRBJ1-3; D perhaps matches TRBD1 (6 bases). Germline V CDR1 and CDR2: SGDLS, YYNGEE. This CDR3 spans 14 amino acids. V lost 0 bases, J lost 2 bases, and 6 bases lay in between.